This T cell receptor (beta chain) was identified during a study of shared clonotypes between healthy human individuals. Study in general: A donor's plate count was three for CD4 naive and three for CD4 memory; CD8 naive had two and CD8 memory one. Whole-study findings and limits: Sorted-subset sequencing was shown by rarefaction to be incomplete despite large depth.

Per the original methods: Quality scores were absent from the junction-only immunoSEQ sequences, so filtering differed. Produced via immunoSEQ multiplex PCR; TCRdb's table is partial and in-frame only. That table is the source of V, J and clone size, and D and trimming were worked out from the DNA. The repertoire holds 1.5 million to 2.5 million clones, with about 94% as singletons. A note on this clone: Its antigen is not known.

The naive CD8 fraction comprised CD45RO-negative cells positively selected for CCR7 and excluded terminally differentiated effector memory CD45RA+ cells. Donors were healthy HIV-negative adults without recently reported acute infections or vaccinations. Trimming took off 7 bases at V and 5 bases at J, with 18 bases between the two ends. The length of the CDR3 is 14 residues. Germline V CDR1 and CDR2: SNHLY, FYNNEI. Sequenced material: naive CD8+ T cells sorted from blood. The genes are TRBV2 and TRBJ2-7; D gene unclear. This receptor was obtained from a man aged 18-30 years in good health. The DNA of the CDR3 is TGTGCCAGCACCTTGAGACCTATCCTCGACGAGCAGTACTTC. This sequence encodes CASTLRPILDEQYF.